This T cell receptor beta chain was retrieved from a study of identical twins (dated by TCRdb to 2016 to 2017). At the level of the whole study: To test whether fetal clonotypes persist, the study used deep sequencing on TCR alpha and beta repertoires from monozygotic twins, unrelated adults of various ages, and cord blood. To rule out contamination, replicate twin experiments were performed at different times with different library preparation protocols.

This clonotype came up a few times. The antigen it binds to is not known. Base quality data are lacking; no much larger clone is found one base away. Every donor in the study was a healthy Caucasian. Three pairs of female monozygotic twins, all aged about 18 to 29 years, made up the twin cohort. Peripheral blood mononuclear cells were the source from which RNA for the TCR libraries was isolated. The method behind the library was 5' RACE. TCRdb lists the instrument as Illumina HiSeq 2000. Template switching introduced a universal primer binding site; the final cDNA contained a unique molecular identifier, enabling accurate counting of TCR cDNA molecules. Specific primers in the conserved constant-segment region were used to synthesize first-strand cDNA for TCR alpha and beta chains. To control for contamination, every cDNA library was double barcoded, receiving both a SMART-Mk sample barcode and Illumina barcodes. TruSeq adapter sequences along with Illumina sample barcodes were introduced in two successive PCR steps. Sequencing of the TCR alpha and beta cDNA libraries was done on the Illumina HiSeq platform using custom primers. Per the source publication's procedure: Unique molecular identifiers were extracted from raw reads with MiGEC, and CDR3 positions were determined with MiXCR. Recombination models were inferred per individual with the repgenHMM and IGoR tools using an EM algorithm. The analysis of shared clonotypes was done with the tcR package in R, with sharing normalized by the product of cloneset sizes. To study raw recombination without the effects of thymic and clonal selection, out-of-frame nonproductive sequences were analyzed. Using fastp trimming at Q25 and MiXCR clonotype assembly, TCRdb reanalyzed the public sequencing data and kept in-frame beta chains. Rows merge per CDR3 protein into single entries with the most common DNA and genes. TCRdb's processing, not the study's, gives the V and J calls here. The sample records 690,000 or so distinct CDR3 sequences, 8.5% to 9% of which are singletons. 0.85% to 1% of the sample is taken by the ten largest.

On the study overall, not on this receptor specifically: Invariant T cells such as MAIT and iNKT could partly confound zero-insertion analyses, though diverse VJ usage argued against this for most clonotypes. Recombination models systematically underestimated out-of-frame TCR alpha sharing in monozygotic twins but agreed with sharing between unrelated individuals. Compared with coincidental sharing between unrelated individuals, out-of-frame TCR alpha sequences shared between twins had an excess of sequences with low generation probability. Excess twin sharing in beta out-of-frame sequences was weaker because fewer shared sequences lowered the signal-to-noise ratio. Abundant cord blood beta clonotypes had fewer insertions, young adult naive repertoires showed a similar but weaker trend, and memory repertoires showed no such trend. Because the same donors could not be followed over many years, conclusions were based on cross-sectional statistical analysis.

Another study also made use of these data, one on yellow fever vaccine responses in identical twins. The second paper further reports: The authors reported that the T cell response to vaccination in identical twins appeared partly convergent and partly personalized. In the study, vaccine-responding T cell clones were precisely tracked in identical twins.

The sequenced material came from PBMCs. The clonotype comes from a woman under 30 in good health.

The DNA reads as follows: TGTGCCAGCAGCCAAGCAACAACAGGGGAGGGCCTAATTGGAGACGAGCAGTACTTC. It specifies CASSQATTGEGLIGDEQYF. The V gene is TRBV14 and the J gene is TRBJ2-7; the D segment might be TRBD1 or TRBD2, since each matches 7 bases. V is clipped by 1 base and J by 5 bases, and the sequence between their germline boundaries is 27 bases long. The germline V gene gives CDR1 as SGHDN and CDR2 as FVKESK. The CDR3 sequence holds 19 residues, the cysteine and phenylalanine included. The sequence is cut down to CDR3 DNA, 57 bases in frame from base 1.